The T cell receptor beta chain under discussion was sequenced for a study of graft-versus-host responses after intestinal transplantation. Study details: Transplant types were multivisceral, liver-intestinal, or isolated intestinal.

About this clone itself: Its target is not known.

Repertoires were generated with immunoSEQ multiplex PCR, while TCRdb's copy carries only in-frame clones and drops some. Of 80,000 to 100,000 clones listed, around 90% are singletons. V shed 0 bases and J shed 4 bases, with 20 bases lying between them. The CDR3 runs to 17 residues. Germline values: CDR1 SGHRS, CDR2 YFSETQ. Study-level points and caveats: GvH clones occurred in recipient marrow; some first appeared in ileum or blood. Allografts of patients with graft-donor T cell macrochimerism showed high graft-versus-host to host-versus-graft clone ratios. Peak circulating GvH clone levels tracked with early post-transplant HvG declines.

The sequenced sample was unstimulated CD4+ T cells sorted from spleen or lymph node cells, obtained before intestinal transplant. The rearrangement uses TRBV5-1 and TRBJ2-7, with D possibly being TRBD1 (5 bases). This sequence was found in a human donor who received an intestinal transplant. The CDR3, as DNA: TGCGCCAGCAGCTTGGCCACAACCCCAGGGTCCGGATACGAGCAGTACTTC. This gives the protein CASSLATTPGSGYEQYF.